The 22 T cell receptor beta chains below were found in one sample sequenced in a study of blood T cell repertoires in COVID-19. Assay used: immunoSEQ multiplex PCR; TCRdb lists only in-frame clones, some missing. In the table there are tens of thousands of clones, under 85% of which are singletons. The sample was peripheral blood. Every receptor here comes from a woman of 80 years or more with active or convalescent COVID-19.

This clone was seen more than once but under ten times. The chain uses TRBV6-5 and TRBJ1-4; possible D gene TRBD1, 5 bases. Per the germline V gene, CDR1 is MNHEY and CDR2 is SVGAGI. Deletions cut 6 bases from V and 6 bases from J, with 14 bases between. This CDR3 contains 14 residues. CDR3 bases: TGTGCCAGCAGCCGGGACTTCTCGGATGAAAAACTGTTTTTT. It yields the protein CASSRDFSDEKLFF.

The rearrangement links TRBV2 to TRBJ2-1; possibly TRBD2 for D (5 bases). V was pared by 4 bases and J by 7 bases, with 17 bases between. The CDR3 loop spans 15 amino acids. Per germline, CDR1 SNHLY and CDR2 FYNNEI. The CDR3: CASSATTRRGNEQFF. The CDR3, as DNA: TGTGCCAGCAGTGCTACTACTAGAAGAGGGAATGAGCAGTTCTTC.

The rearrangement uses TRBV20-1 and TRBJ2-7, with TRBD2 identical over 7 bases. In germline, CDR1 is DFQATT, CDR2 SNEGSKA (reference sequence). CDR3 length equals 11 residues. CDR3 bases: TGCAGGGGGGGGTTTACCTACGAGCAGTACTTC. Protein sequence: CRGGFTYEQYF.

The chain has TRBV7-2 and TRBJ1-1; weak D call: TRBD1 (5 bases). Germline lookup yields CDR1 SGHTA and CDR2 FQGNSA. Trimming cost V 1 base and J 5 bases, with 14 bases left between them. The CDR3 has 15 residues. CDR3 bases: TGTGCCAGCAGCTTAGGGGGCAGGTGGGGAACTGAAGCTTTCTTT. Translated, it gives CASSLGGRWGTEAFF.

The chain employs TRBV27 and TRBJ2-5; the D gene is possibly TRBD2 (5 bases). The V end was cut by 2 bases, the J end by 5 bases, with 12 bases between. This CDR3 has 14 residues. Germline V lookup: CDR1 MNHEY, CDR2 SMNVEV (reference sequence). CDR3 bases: TGTGCCAGCAGTTTAGGGGATAGCGTTGAGACCCAGTACTTC. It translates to CASSLGDSVETQYF.

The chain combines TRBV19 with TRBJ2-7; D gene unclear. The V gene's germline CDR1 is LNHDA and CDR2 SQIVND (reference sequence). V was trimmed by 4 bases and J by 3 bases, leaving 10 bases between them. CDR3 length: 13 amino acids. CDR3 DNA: TGTGCCAGTAGTAAAGTGGTAGACTACGAGCAGTACTTC. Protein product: CASSKVVDYEQYF.

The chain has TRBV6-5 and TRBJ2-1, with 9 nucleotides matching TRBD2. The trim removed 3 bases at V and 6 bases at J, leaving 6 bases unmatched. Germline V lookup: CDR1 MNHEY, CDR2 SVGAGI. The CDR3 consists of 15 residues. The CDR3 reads CASSYGGGAVNEQFF. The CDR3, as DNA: TGTGCCAGCAGTTATGGCGGGGGGGCCGTCAATGAGCAGTTCTTC.

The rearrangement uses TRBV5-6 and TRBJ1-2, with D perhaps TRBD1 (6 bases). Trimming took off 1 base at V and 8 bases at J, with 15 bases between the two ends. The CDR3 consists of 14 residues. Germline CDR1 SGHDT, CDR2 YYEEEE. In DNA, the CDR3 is TGTGCCAGCAGCTTGCAGACAGGCTGGGGAGGCTACACCTTC. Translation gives CASSLQTGWGGYTF.

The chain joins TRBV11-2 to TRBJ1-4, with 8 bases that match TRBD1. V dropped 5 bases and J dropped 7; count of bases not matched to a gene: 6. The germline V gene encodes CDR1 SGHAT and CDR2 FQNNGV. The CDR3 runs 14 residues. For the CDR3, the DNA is TGTGCCAGCAGCCCCGGACAGGGCTTTGAAAAACTGTTTTTT. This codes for CASSPGQGFEKLFF.

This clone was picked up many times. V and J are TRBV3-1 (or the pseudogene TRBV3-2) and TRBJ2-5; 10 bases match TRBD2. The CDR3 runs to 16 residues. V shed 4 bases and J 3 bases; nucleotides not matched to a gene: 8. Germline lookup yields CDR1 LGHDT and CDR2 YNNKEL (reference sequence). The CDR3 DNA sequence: TGTGCCAGCAGCCCGAGCTGGCTAGCGGGGGAAGAGACCCAGTACTTC. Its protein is CASSPSWLAGEETQYF.

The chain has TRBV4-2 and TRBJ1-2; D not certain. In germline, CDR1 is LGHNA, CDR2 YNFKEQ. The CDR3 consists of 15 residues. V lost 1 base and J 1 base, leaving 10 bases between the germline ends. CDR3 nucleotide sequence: TGTGCCAGCAGCCAAGGAGGGAGGGATAACTATGGCTACACCTTC. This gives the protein CASSQGGRDNYGYTF.

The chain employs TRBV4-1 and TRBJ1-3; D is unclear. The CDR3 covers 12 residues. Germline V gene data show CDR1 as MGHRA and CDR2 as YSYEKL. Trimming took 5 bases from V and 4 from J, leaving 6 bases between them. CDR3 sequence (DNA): TGCGCCAGCAGCTACTCGGGAAACACCATATATTTT. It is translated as CASSYSGNTIYF.

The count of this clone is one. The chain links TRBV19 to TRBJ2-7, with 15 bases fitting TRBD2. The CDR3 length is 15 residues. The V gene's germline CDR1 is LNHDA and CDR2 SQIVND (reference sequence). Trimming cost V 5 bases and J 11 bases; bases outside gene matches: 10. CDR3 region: CASSPTTGLAGGKYF. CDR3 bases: TGTGCCAGTAGTCCGACTACGGGACTAGCGGGGGGAAAGTACTTC.

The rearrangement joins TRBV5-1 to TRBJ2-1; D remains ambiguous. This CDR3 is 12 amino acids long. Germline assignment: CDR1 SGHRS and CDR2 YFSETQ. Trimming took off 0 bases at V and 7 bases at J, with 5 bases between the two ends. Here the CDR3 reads CASSLVRNEQFF. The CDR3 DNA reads TGCGCCAGCAGCTTGGTGCGGAATGAGCAGTTCTTC.

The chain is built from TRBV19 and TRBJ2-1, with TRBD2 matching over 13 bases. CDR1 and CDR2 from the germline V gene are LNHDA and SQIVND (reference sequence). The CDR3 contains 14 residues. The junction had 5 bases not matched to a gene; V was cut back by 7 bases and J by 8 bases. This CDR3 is CASTGLAGLYEQFF. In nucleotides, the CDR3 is TGTGCCAGTACGGGACTAGCGGGGCTCTATGAGCAGTTCTTC. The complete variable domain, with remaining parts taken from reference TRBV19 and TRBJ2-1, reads DGGITQSPKYLFRKEGQNVTLSCEQNLNHDAMYWYRQDPGQGLRLIYYSQIVNDFQKGDIAEGYSVSREKKESFPLTVTSAQKNPTAFYLCASTGLAGLYEQFFGPGTRLTVL.

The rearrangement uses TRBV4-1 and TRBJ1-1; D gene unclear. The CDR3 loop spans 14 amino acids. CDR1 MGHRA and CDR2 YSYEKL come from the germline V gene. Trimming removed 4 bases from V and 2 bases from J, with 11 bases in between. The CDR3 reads CASSPSTVNTEAFF. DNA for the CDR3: TGCGCCAGCAGCCCATCCACAGTTAACACTGAAGCTTTCTTT.

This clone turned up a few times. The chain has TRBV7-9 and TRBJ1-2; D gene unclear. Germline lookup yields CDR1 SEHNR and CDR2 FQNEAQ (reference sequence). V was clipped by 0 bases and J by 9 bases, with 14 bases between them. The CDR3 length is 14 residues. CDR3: CASSLASRYRSYTF. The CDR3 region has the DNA TGTGCCAGCAGCTTAGCGTCCAGGTATAGGAGCTACACCTTC.

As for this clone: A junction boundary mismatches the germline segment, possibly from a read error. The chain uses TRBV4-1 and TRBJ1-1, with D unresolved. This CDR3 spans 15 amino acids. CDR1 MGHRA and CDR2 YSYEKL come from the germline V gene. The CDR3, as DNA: TGCGCCAGCACCCAAGGTCACAGTATGAACACTGAAGCTTTCTTT. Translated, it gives CASTQGHSMNTEAFF.

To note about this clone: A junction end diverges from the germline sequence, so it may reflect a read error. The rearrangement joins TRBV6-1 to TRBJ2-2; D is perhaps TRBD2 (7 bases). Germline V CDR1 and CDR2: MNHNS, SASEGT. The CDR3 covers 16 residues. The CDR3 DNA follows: TGTGCCAGCACTGAAAGGAGGGCAGGGGAGGGCGGGGAGCTGTTTTTT. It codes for CASTERRAGEGGELFF.

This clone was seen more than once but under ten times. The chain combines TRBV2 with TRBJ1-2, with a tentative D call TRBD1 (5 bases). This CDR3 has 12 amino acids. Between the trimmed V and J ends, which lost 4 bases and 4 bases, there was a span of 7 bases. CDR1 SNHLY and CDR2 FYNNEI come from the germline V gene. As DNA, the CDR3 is TGTGCCAGCAGTGGACAGCTCTATGGCTACACCTTC. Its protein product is CASSGQLYGYTF.

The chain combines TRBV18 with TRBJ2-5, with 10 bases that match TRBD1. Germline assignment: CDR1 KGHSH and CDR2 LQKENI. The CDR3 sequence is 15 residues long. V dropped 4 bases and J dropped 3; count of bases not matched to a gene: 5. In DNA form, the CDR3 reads TGTGCCAGCTCACGGGACAGGGGACTAGAAGAGACCCAGTACTTC. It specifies CASSRDRGLEETQYF.

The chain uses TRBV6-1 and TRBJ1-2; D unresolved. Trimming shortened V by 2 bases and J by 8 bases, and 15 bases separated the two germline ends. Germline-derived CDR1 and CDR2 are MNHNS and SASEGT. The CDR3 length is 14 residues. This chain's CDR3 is CASSERWEGGGYTF. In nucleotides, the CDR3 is TGTGCCAGCAGTGAACGCTGGGAGGGTGGCGGCTACACCTTC.